This record concerns one T cell receptor beta chain sequence. Its cognate antigen has yet to be identified. CDR1 and CDR2 are read off the germline V gene as MDHEN and SYDVKM. The CDR3 contains 16 residues, cysteine and phenylalanine counted. No DNA is listed. This sample is part of a study of T cells expressing NK-cell markers (dated by TCRdb to 2020 to 2021). Context from the whole study: In sorted CD3+CD56+NKG2C+, CD3+CD56+NKG2C- and CD3+CD56-NKG2C+ T-cell subsets from about eight donors, TCR beta-chain repertoires were profiled. Among the eight sequenced donors, only one was HCMV-seronegative, while the other seven were HCMV-seropositive. Randomly selected healthy volunteers, three men and five women, were used as the eight sequenced donors. Sequencing of the libraries produced 2 x 150 bp reads on Illumina HiSeq 2000/2500, MiSeq or NextSeq. The investigation overall reported the following: Whether the expanded NKG2C-expressing T cell clones were specific for HCMV antigens was left unclear. Those dominant clonotypes were again the most abundant among CD3+CD56-NKG2C+ cells in a few donors, at roughly 25-60.1%. In over five donors, the dominant CD3+CD56+NKG2C+ clonotypes were among the top 10 CD8+ clonotypes and accounted for roughly 1.0-8% of CD8+ T cells.

This sample was sequenced with an Illumina HiSeq 2000. TCR beta cDNA libraries were prepared using 5'RACE template switching, which introduced a universal primer site and unique molecular identifiers. Synthesis of cDNA was primed from the TCR beta constant segment and was followed by two consecutive PCR amplification steps. Regarding the original processing steps: MIGEC was used to demultiplex reads and group the reads by UMI, and MiTCR was used to assemble and quantify clonotypes. To exclude erroneous sequences, only TCR cDNA sequences supported by at least two reads were retained. The tcR package was used for downstream repertoire analysis, with clonotypes matched between fractions based on CDR3 nucleotide sequence plus V segment. VDJmatch was used to annotate antigen specificity against VDJdb, with one amino acid substitution allowed in CDR3. After the reads were reprocessed by TCRdb, one entry was made per CDR3 protein sequence, with no DNA. The authors' filters were not applied to this entry. This sample's records show 200,000 to 300,000 distinct CDR3 sequences. The top ten hold roughly 0.4% of the sample.

To determine HCMV serostatus, a commercial ELISA kit was used to detect HCMV-specific IgG in serum. Ficoll density gradient centrifugation was used to isolate peripheral blood mononuclear cells from blood. The sequenced material came from blood T cells: a sorted CD56 or NKG2C T cell subset, CD4+ or CD8+ T cells, or bulk PBMC T cells (not recorded which). The chain is assembled from TRBV28 and TRBJ2-7; TCRdb's assignment of TRBD1 cannot be checked, as there is no DNA. This receptor was obtained from a man aged 18 to 29 in good health. Donor details come from another sample of the same person, matched by shared clones. The CDR3 region: CASRPLTGGSFYEQYF.